This TCR beta chain stems from a study of blood T cell repertoires in COVID-19. Study-wide context: PBMCs, B-cell-depleted T cells, or T cells provided the cDNA or gDNA that made up the material.

Using immunoSEQ multiplex PCR, the repertoire was profiled, and TCRdb retains in-frame clones only, with some absent. The sample consists of some 140,000 clones, 65% to 90% of them appearing once. The V segment lost 4 bases and the J segment 4 bases; nucleotides outside the gene matches: 4. This CDR3 region has 15 residues. Germline V gene sequence: CDR1 SGHVS, CDR2 FNYEAQ. The source material was peripheral blood. This clonotype was sampled from a woman in her sixties with COVID-19, enrolled during active disease. This chain uses TRBV7-6 with TRBJ1-4, with 9 bases lining up with TRBD1. The CDR3 is CASSSTGGLNEKLFF. The CDR3 bases are TGTGCCAGCAGCTCGACAGGGGGTCTTAATGAAAAACTGTTTTTT.